These T cell receptor beta chains were read from a single sample in a study of blood T cell repertoires in COVID-19. The data were produced by immunoSEQ multiplex PCR, yet TCRdb's version contains in-frame clones alone and is incomplete. This table has about 340,000 clones, 80% to 90% appearing once. Sequencing was done on a sample of PBMCs or T cells enriched from blood (not recorded which). The receptors come from a woman in her 40s with acute COVID-19. The CDR3 runs from the conserved cysteine through the conserved F or W. The D gene is left open where the match is weak. Size tells how often a clone was seen (once, few, many) or the class of an expanded clone, and some rows leave it out.

CDR3 length: 14
J gene: TRBJ1-1
V gene: TRBV19
clone size: NA
D gene: NA
CDR3 DNA: TGTGCCAGTAGTATGCGGGAAGAGAACACTGAAGCTTTCTTT
CDR3 protein: CASSMREENTEAFF

CDR3 length: 14
J gene: TRBJ2-5
V gene: TRBV7-8
clone size: NA
D gene: NA
CDR3 DNA: TGTGCCAGCAGCTCTCCCCAGGTCCAAGAGACCCAGTACTTC
CDR3 protein: CASSSPQVQETQYF

CDR3 length: 14
J gene: TRBJ2-3
V gene: TRBV7-9
clone size: NA
D gene: NA
CDR3 DNA: TGTGCCAGCAGCCTAGGGGGACTCACAGATACGCAGTATTTT
CDR3 protein: CASSLGGLTDTQYF

CDR3 length: 15
J gene: TRBJ1-2
V gene: TRBV19
clone size: NA
D gene: NA
CDR3 DNA: TGTGCCAGTAGTCCACTTCCGACAGGCATCTATGGCTACACCTTC
CDR3 protein: CASSPLPTGIYGYTF

CDR3 length: 16
J gene: TRBJ2-1
V gene: TRBV18
clone size: once
D gene: NA
CDR3 DNA: TGTGCCAGCTCACCACCGAGGGAAGAGGAGAACAATGAGCAGTTCTTC
CDR3 protein: CASSPPREEENNEQFF

CDR3 length: 12
J gene: TRBJ2-7
V gene: TRBV29-1
clone size: once
D gene: NA
CDR3 DNA: TGCAGCGTTGCAGCGAGCTCCTACGAGCAGTACTTC
CDR3 protein: CSVAASSYEQYF

CDR3 length: 15
J gene: TRBJ2-6
V gene: TRBV27
clone size: NA
D gene: NA
CDR3 DNA: TGTGCCAGCAGTGGCGACAGCTCTGGGGCCAACGTCCTGACTTTC
CDR3 protein: CASSGDSSGANVLTF

CDR3 length: 18
J gene: TRBJ2-5
V gene: TRBV9
clone size: NA
D gene: TRBD2
CDR3 DNA: TGTGCCAGCAGCTCCCACCCGGCTAGCGGGGGGGACGTTTGGACCCAGTACTTC
CDR3 protein: CASSSHPASGGDVWTQYF

CDR3 length: 13
J gene: TRBJ1-5
V gene: TRBV7-2
clone size: NA
D gene: NA
CDR3 DNA: TGTGCCAGCAGCTTGAGGGAGAGTCAGCCCCAGCATTTT
CDR3 protein: CASSLRESQPQHF

CDR3 length: 15
J gene: TRBJ2-5
V gene: TRBV19
clone size: NA
D gene: TRBD1
CDR3 DNA: TGTGCCAGTACCACCCGGGACAGGGGCATGGAGACCCAGTACTTC
CDR3 protein: CASTTRDRGMETQYF

CDR3 length: 14
J gene: TRBJ1-5
V gene: TRBV9
clone size: NA
D gene: NA
CDR3 DNA: TGTCCATATGGGGCAGGGGCGGGCAATCAGCCCCAGCATTTT
CDR3 protein: CPYGAGAGNQPQHF

CDR3 length: 14
J gene: TRBJ2-5
V gene: TRBV19
clone size: NA
D gene: TRBD1
CDR3 DNA: TGTGCCAGTAGTTCCCCCGGGACAGAAGAGACCCAGTACTTC
CDR3 protein: CASSSPGTEETQYF

CDR3 length: 16
J gene: TRBJ1-5
V gene: TRBV7-9
clone size: NA
D gene: TRBD1
CDR3 DNA: TGTGCCAGCAGCCATACGACAGGGGCAGTCAGTCAGCCCCAGCATTTT
CDR3 protein: CASSHTTGAVSQPQHF

CDR3 length: 15
J gene: TRBJ1-3
V gene: TRBV7-8
clone size: NA
D gene: NA
CDR3 DNA: TGTGCCAGCAGCTCCCAGGGCATCTCTGGAAACACCATATATTTT
CDR3 protein: CASSSQGISGNTIYF

CDR3 length: 16
J gene: TRBJ2-5
V gene: TRBV5-1
clone size: NA
D gene: NA
CDR3 DNA: TGCGCCAGCAGCCCGGGGAGGTCTGCGTCCAAAGAGACCCAGTACTTC
CDR3 protein: CASSPGRSASKETQYF

CDR3 length: 17
J gene: TRBJ1-5
V gene: TRBV7-2
clone size: once
D gene: NA
CDR3 DNA: TGTGCCAGCAGCTTTCAACCCTTGCGACAGTCGGTTCGGCCCCAGCATTTT
CDR3 protein: CASSFQPLRQSVRPQHF

CDR3 length: 17
J gene: TRBJ1-6
V gene: TRBV19
clone size: once
D gene: NA
CDR3 DNA: TGTGCCAGTAGTCCAGCGAAGACAGGCCACTATAATTCACCCCTCCACTTT
CDR3 protein: CASSPAKTGHYNSPLHF